This T cell receptor (beta chain) was profiled in a study of T cell responses to AZD1222 COVID-19 vaccine. Findings of the study overall: Seropositive AZD1222 recipients at baseline numbered only five to seven.

As concerns this clone: Its specificity is not known.

The data were produced by immunoSEQ multiplex PCR, yet TCRdb's version contains in-frame clones alone and is incomplete. This sample has tens of thousands of clones; less than 90% occur once, and the top ten carry approximately 7%. After removal of 7 bases from V and 1 base from J, the junction contained 6 bases not matched to a gene. CDR3 length: 14 residues. Germline assignment: CDR1 MNHEY and CDR2 SVGAGI. The sample here was peripheral blood, taken on day 0 of AZD1222 vaccination. This chain links TRBV6-5 with TRBJ2-5; 7 positions match TRBD1. The clonotype originates from an adult in good health. This CDR3 is CASKTDRVQETQYF. CDR3 coding DNA: TGTGCCAGCAAAACAGACAGGGTCCAAGAGACCCAGTACTTC.